This TCR beta chain was retrieved from a study of cytomegalovirus exposure and HLA in healthy donors. The PCR contained 60 Vbeta and 13 Jbeta primers. Clones were read by immunoSEQ multiplex PCR, and TCRdb kept only the in-frame ones, dropping some. There are 100,000 to 150,000 clones in the sample; 80% to 90% occur only once, and roughly 2.5% lies in the top ten. Regarding donors, all were healthy bone marrow donors. The CDR3 is 17 amino acids. V shed 4 bases, J shed 2 bases, and the junction held 10 bases outside the gene matches. The germline gives CDR1 LGHNA, CDR2 YNFKEQ. This clone has only a few counts.

The origin of this receptor is a man in his fifties in good health and CMV-seronegative. The sample was PBMCs. The chain is built from TRBV4-2 and TRBJ1-5; the match to TRBD1 covers 8 bases. This CDR3 is CASSRAHRGEGNQPQHF. The CDR3 nucleotides are TGTGCCAGCAGCCGAGCCCACAGGGGGGAAGGCAATCAGCCCCAGCATTTT.